Listed below are T cell receptor beta chains from one sample, sequenced in a study of low-dose radiotherapy and immunotherapy resistance in tumors. In TCRdb, the reads were re-called with MiXCR into one record per CDR3 protein. The sample lists around 76,000 distinct CDR3 sequences; roughly 31% were seen once. The sequenced sample was PBMCs, obtained before treatment. These receptors were taken from a female donor with ovarian cancer. Each CDR3 is given with its conserved first and last residue. Each record gives: CDR3 protein, V gene, D gene. The D gene is left open where the match is weak.

CASSPTGTGGQPQHF TRBV9 TRBD1
CASRLAGDEQFF TRBV2 TRBD2
CASSYPTTSGTETQYF TRBV6-8 TRBD2
CASGPWGRGTEAFF TRBV28 -
CASSHSGETQYF TRBV4-1 -
CASGLAFRTSAQETQYF TRBV12-5 TRBD2
CAIKADPGANVLTF TRBV10-3 -
CASSRPSGVNTGELFF TRBV6-5 -
CSVEDGGAGGYTF TRBV29-1 -
CASSVSGLNTGELFF TRBV7-2 -
CASRTSGTSQFF TRBV27 TRBD2
CSALPGRGYNEQFF TRBV20-1 -
CASSLNGIEAFF TRBV5-1 -
CASSLGAGTEAFF TRBV5-1 -
CASSLTSGYEQFF TRBV5-4 TRBD2
CASSPGGGTDTQYF TRBV7-2 -
CASSASGGRTLLSF TRBV5-1 TRBD2
CASSFSGSGSSYEQYF TRBV7-2 -
CASSFGQGRGETQYF TRBV7-9 TRBD1
CASSQDASGGPGELFF TRBV14 TRBD2
CASSLQGQKDTQYF TRBV11-2 TRBD1
CASSPRLPNTGELFF TRBV5-5 -
CASSYSYSSNQPQHF TRBV6-2/TRBV6-3 -
CASSPEASGPYEQYF TRBV18 TRBD2
CASSWTAQSSYEQYF TRBV6-2/TRBV6-3 -
CASSRTGAYNSPLHF TRBV28 -
CASKEGGAPLHF TRBV28 -
CASSLGQGVRDTEAFF TRBV7-8 TRBD1